Described below is a single T cell receptor (beta chain) sequence and its context. Per the study methods: Cell counts per sample came from amplifying reference gene primers. Measured with immunoSEQ multiplex PCR; TCRdb has only the in-frame clones, and not every one. V and J calls and clone size follow that table, whereas D and trimming were derived from the DNA. The table has a few hundred thousand clones, 80% to 90% seen once; the top ten hold around 4.1%. The sample is drawn from a study of blood T cell repertoires in COVID-19. Study-level background: Acute and convalescent COVID-19 specimens originated in the United States, Italy and Spain.

Recruits, aged roughly 18 to 95 years, lived in 24 US areas. J lost 3 bases, V lost 9 bases, and 4 bases had no gene match. The CDR3 spans 12 residues. Germline CDR1 MNHEY, CDR2 SVGAGI. Sequencing used PBMCs or T cells enriched from blood (not recorded which). The receptor was isolated from a man aged 30-40 years with acute COVID-19. J is TRBJ2-7 and V is TRBV6-5, with 8 nucleotides matching TRBD1. The CDR3 region has the DNA TGTGCCAGTCCAGGACAGGGCTACGAGCAGTACGTC. Translation gives CASPGQGYEQYV.